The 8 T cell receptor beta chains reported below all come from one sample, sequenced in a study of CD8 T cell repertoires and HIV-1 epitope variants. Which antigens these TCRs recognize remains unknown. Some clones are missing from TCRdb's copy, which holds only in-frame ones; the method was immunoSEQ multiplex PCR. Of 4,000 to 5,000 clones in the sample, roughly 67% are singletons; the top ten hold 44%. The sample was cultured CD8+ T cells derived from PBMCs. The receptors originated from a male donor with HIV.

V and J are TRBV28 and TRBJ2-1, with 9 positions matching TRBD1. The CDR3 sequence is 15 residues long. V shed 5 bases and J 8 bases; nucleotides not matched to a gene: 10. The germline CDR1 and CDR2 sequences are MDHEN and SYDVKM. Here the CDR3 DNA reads TGTGCCAGCAGTGCCACAGGGGGCGACTCATATGAGCAGTTCTTC. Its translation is CASSATGGDSYEQFF.

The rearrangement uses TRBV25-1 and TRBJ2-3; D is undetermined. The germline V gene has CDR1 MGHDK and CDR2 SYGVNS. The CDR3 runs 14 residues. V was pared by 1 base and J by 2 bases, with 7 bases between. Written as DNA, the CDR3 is TGTGCCAGCAGTGAATTTTACTTCACAGATACGCAGTATTTT. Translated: CASSEFYFTDTQYF.

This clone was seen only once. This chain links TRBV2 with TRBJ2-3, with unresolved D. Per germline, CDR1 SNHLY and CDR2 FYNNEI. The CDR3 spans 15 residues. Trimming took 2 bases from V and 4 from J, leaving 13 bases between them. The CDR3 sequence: CASSERASGSDTQYF. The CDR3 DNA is TGTGCCAGCAGTGAAAGGGCTAGTGGGTCAGATACGCAGTATTTT.

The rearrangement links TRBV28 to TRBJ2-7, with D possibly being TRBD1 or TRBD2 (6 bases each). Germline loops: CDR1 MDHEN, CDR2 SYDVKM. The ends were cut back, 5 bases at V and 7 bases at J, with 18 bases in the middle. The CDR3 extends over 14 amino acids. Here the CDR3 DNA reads TGTGCCAGCAGTGAGCAGGGGAGGTTTAGTGAGCAGTACTTC. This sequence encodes CASSEQGRFSEQYF.

The CDR3 reads CASSHSEGGNQPQHF. As DNA, the CDR3 is TGCGCCAGCAGCCACTCCGAGGGAGGAAATCAGCCCCAGCATTTT. The chain carries TRBV4-1 and TRBJ1-5; D is undetermined. Germline V gene lookup returns CDR1 MGHRA and CDR2 YSYEKL. The CDR3 extends over 15 amino acids. The germline V and J ends were trimmed by 3 bases and 4 bases, with 13 bases remaining between them.

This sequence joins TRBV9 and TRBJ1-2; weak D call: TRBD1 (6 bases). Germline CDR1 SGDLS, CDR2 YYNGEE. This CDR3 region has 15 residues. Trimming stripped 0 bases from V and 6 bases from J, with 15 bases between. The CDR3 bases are TGTGCCAGCAGCGTAGGAGTGGGGGGGGCGAATGGCTACACCTTC. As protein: CASSVGVGGANGYTF.

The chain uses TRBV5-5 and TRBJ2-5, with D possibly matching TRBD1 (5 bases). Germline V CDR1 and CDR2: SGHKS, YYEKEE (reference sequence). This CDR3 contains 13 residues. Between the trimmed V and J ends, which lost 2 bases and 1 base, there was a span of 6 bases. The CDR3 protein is CASSFRAQETQYF. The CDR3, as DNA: TGTGCCAGCAGCTTCAGGGCCCAAGAGACCCAGTACTTC.

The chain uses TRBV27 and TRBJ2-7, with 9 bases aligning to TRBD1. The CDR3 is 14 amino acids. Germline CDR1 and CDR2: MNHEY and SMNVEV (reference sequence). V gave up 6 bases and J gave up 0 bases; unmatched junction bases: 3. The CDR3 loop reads CASRQGASSYEQYF. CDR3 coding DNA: TGTGCCAGCAGACAGGGGGCTTCCTCCTACGAGCAGTACTTC.